These 23 T cell receptor beta chains originate from one sample sequenced in a study of T cell responses to AZD1222 COVID-19 vaccine. Assay: immunoSEQ multiplex PCR; the TCRdb copy retains only in-frame clones and omits some. The repertoire consists of roughly 110,000 clones, with roughly 90% occurring once and the leading ten covering about 5.4%. The source material was peripheral blood, sampled on day 0 of AZD1222 vaccination. The source of these receptors is an adult in good health.

The rearrangement uses TRBV5-5 and TRBJ1-2; D not certain. V lost 2 bases and J 3 bases, leaving 14 bases between the germline ends. The CDR3 extends over 15 amino acids. Germline loops: CDR1 SGHKS, CDR2 YYEKEE (reference sequence). CDR3 sequence (DNA): TGTGCCAGCAGCTTAAGGCAGGAGGTATACTATGGCTACACCTTC. It encodes CASSLRQEVYYGYTF.

This CDR3 is CASIQEDGRGSGEQFF. The CDR3 DNA follows: TGTGCCAGCATCCAGGAAGACGGGAGAGGGTCGGGTGAGCAGTTCTTC. The gene calls are TRBV4-2 and TRBJ2-1; weak D call: TRBD2 (6 bases). Germline loops: CDR1 LGHNA, CDR2 YNFKEQ. The CDR3 contains 16 residues. Trimming removed 7 bases from V and 9 bases from J, with 25 bases in between.

The V call is TRBV5-1, the J call TRBJ1-1; no firm D call. The CDR3 has 13 residues. V shed 0 bases and J shed 4 bases, with 7 bases lying between them. Germline CDR1 is SGHRS and CDR2 is YFSETQ. CDR3 amino acids: CASSLGQSTEAFF. CDR3 DNA sequence: TGCGCCAGCAGCTTGGGACAAAGCACTGAAGCTTTCTTT.

This chain connects TRBV7-3 to TRBJ2-1, with 10 positions matching TRBD2. Per germline, CDR1 SGHTA and CDR2 FQGTGA. V was pared by 4 bases and J by 7 bases, with 13 bases of the junction left unmatched. CDR3 length equals 17 residues. The CDR3 region is CASSSSSSSGRRNEQFF. DNA of the CDR3: TGTGCCAGCAGCTCCTCTTCTTCTAGCGGGAGACGAAATGAGCAGTTCTTC.

This sequence joins TRBV2 and TRBJ2-5; TRBD2 might be the D (7 bases). The CDR3 runs to 15 residues. The V end lost 3 bases, the J end lost 4 bases, and 15 bases lay between the germline ends. The V gene's germline CDR1 is SNHLY and CDR2 FYNNEI. This CDR3 is CASSDRGAQGETQYF. The CDR3, as DNA: TGTGCCAGCAGTGACCGGGGGGCGCAAGGAGAGACCCAGTACTTC.

The chain employs TRBV7-2 and TRBJ1-1; D is perhaps TRBD1 (5 bases). V was shortened by 8 bases and J by 5 bases, with 18 bases between the two germline ends. Germline loops: CDR1 SGHTA, CDR2 FQGNSA. The CDR3 has 14 residues. The CDR3: CASSLWGRGTEAFF. CDR3 DNA: TGTGCCAGCTCTCTTTGGGGGAGAGGGACTGAAGCTTTCTTT.

The CDR3 reads CASAQGADSPLHF. The CDR3, as DNA: TGTGCCAGTGCACAGGGGGCGGATTCACCCCTCCACTTT. The rearrangement links TRBV9 to TRBJ1-6, with 9 bases lining up with TRBD1. Germline CDR1 reads SGDLS; CDR2 reads YYNGEE. V gave up 8 bases and J gave up 8 bases; unmatched junction bases: 5. The CDR3 runs to 13 residues.

J is TRBJ2-7 and V is TRBV6-5; D call uncertain. This CDR3 is built from 15 residues. Germline lookup yields CDR1 MNHEY and CDR2 SVGAGI. Trimming shortened V by 2 bases and J by 1 base, and 12 bases separated the two germline ends. In nucleotides, the CDR3 is TGTGCCAGCAGTTACCAATCCCACCCTTCCTACGAGCAGTACTTC. Amino acid sequence: CASSYQSHPSYEQYF.

This clone has only one observation. The chain joins TRBV18 to TRBJ2-5; D gene unclear. Deletions cut 3 bases from V and 4 bases from J, with 9 bases between. CDR1 and CDR2 from the germline V gene are KGHSH and LQKENI. This CDR3 has 13 residues. CDR3 DNA sequence: TGTGCCAGCTCACCCCGGATGATAGAGACCCAGTACTTC. It is translated as CASSPRMIETQYF.

This clone appeared a few times. The chain recombines TRBV4-2 with TRBJ1-5; no reliable D call. The V and J ends lost 0 bases and 7 bases respectively, with 13 bases between them. Germline V gene sequence: CDR1 LGHNA, CDR2 YNFKEQ. The CDR3 totals 15 residues. The DNA for the CDR3 is TGTGCCAGCAGCCAAGAGTGGGCAGGTGGGCAGCCCCAGCATTTT. Translation: CASSQEWAGGQPQHF.

The gene calls are TRBV7-9 and TRBJ2-7; either TRBD1 or TRBD2 may supply D (6 bases each). Germline CDR1 is SEHNR and CDR2 is FQNEAQ (reference sequence). The length of the CDR3 is 12 residues. Deletions cut 2 bases from V and 7 bases from J, with 9 bases between. This chain's CDR3 is CASSLWGAEQYF. CDR3 bases: TGTGCCAGCAGCTTATGGGGGGCTGAGCAGTACTTC.

The chain has TRBV18 and TRBJ2-1; TRBD2 agrees at 11 bases. The CDR3 covers 15 residues. The germline V gene encodes CDR1 KGHSH and CDR2 LQKENI. V shed 3 bases, J shed 10 bases, and the junction held 8 bases outside the gene matches. CDR3 DNA sequence: TGTGCCAGCTCACCCCGAGGTAGCGGGAGGGACGAGCAGTTCTTC. This encodes CASSPRGSGRDEQFF.

V and J are TRBV5-8 and TRBJ1-5; 7 bases are shared with TRBD1. This CDR3 is built from 13 residues. V dropped 4 bases and J dropped 7; count of bases not matched to a gene: 5. Germline CDR1 and CDR2: SGHTS and YDEGEE. Written as DNA, the CDR3 is TGTGCCAGCAGCCGACAGGGTGGACAGCCCCAGCATTTT. Protein product: CASSRQGGQPQHF. The full variable domain, in which reference TRBV5-8 and TRBJ1-5 provide the parts outside the CDR3, is EAGVTQSPTHLIKTRGQQATLRCSPISGHTSVYWYQQALGLGLQFLLWYDEGEERNRGNFPPRFSGRQFPNYSSELNVNALELEDSALYLCASSRQGGQPQHFGDGTRLSIL.

The chain joins TRBV5-4 to TRBJ1-1, with D perhaps TRBD1 (6 bases). Germline V gene lookup returns CDR1 SGHNT and CDR2 YYREEE (reference sequence). The CDR3 sequence is 14 residues long. V was pared by 2 bases and J by 6 bases, with 14 bases between. Here the CDR3 reads CASSLQGGMAEAFF. The CDR3 DNA reads as TGTGCCAGCAGCTTACAGGGAGGGATGGCTGAAGCTTTCTTT.

The rearrangement uses TRBV9 and TRBJ2-1; 7 bases agree with TRBD1. Germline CDR1 and CDR2: SGDLS and YYNGEE. The CDR3 sequence is 13 residues long. Germline trimming cut 4 bases from V and 8 bases from J; bases unmatched to any gene: 6. The CDR3 DNA follows: TGTGCCAGCAGCTTTAGACAGGGCTATGAGCAGTTCTTC. Protein sequence: CASSFRQGYEQFF.

The chain joins TRBV28 to TRBJ2-7; 7 nucleotides agree with TRBD1. Germline CDR1 MDHEN, CDR2 SYDVKM. Germline trimming cut 5 bases from V and 4 bases from J; bases unmatched to any gene: 2. There are 12 residues in the CDR3. CDR3 in amino acids: CASSVGQYEQYF. As DNA, the CDR3 is TGTGCCAGCAGTGTGGGACAGTACGAGCAGTACTTC.

The genes are TRBV28 and TRBJ1-3, with 8 positions matching TRBD1. The CDR3 has 13 amino acids. Looked up from germline, CDR1 is MDHEN and CDR2 is SYDVKM. Unmatched junction bases numbered 1, after V lost 5 bases and J lost 4 bases. The CDR3 protein is CASSGTGGNTIYF. CDR3 DNA sequence: TGTGCCAGCAGTGGGACAGGCGGAAACACCATATATTTT.

This clone was counted between two and nine times. The chain employs TRBV27 and TRBJ2-4; possibly TRBD1 or TRBD2 for D (5 bases each). Germline V gene lookup returns CDR1 MNHEY and CDR2 SMNVEV (reference sequence). Trimming removed 0 bases from V and 0 bases from J, with 12 bases in between. The CDR3 totals 17 residues. CDR3 residues: CASSLSGVLRAKNIQYF. CDR3 DNA sequence: TGTGCCAGCAGTTTATCGGGGGTCTTACGAGCCAAAAACATTCAGTACTTC.

This clone was observed a few times. The V call is TRBV2, the J call TRBJ1-1, with TRBD1 matching 9 bases. V shed 6 bases and J 0 bases; nucleotides not matched to a gene: 8. This CDR3 comprises 16 residues. CDR1 SNHLY and CDR2 FYNNEI come from the germline V gene. CDR3 nucleotides: TGTGCCAGCAGGGCCGTGGGACAGGGTGTGAACACTGAAGCTTTCTTT. Translation gives CASRAVGQGVNTEAFF.

In this sample, this clone turned up a few times. DNA of the CDR3: TGTGCCAGCAGTTCGAGACCAAACTATGGCTACACCTTC. It translates to CASSSRPNYGYTF. V gene TRBV6-2 or TRBV6-3 combines with J gene TRBJ1-2; D gene unclear. The CDR3 length is 13 residues. V dropped 4 bases and J dropped 2 bases, with 8 bases sitting between them. Per the germline V gene, CDR1 is MNHEY and CDR2 is SVGEGT.

The rearrangement joins TRBV7-3 to TRBJ2-5; 7 positions match TRBD2. The CDR3 runs 16 residues. Looked up from germline, CDR1 is SGHTA and CDR2 is FQGTGA. V was clipped by 1 base and J by 2 bases; unmatched bases: 7. The CDR3, as DNA: TGTGCCAGCAGCTTAAACCCTAGCGGAGCTCAAGAGACCCAGTACTTC. Its translation: CASSLNPSGAQETQYF.

This chain links TRBV25-1 with TRBJ2-2; 11 bases align to TRBD2. Germline V gene sequence: CDR1 MGHDK, CDR2 SYGVNS. The CDR3 covers 15 residues. V was clipped by 8 bases and J by 7 bases; unmatched bases: 9. The CDR3: CASRPTSGRGGELFF. As DNA, the CDR3 is TGTGCCAGCCGACCTACTAGCGGGAGAGGCGGGGAGCTGTTTTTT.

V and J are TRBV7-2 and TRBJ2-5; D tentatively fits TRBD1 or TRBD2 (5 bases each). This CDR3 contains 15 residues. V lost 2 bases and J 1 base, leaving 11 bases between the germline ends. Germline CDR1 reads SGHTA; CDR2 reads FQGNSA. CDR3 sequence: CASSLTGLFQETQYF. The DNA for the CDR3 is TGTGCCAGCAGCTTAACAGGACTCTTCCAAGAGACCCAGTACTTC.